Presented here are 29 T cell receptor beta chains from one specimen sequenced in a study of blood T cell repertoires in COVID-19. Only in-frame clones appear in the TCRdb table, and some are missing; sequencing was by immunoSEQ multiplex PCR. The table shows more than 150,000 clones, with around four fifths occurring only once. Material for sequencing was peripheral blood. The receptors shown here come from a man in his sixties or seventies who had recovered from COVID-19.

Here the CDR3 DNA reads TGTGCCACCAGCTTGGACTACCAAAAGCGGTATTTT. Translation gives CATSLDYQKRYF. The genes are TRBV15 and TRBJ2-3; D might be TRBD2 (6 bases). CDR1 LNHNV and CDR2 YYDKDF come from the germline V gene (reference sequence). Trimming stripped 5 bases from V and 14 bases from J, with 17 bases between. The CDR3 has 12 residues.

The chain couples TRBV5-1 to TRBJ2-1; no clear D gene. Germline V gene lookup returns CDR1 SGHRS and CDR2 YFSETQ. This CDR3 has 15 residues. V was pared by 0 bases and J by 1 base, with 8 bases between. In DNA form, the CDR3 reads TGCGCCAGCAGCTTGGGGGTGGAGTCCTACAATGAGCAGTTCTTC. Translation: CASSLGVESYNEQFF.

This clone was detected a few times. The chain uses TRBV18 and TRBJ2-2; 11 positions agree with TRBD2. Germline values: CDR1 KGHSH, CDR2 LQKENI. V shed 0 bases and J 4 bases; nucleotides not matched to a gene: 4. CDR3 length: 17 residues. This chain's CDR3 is CASSPPGTSGSTGELFF. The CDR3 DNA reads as TGTGCCAGCTCACCACCCGGGACTAGCGGTTCCACCGGGGAGCTGTTTTTT. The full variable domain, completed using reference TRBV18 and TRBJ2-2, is NAGVMQNPRHLVRRRGQEARLRCSPMKGHSHVYWYRQLPEEGLKFMVYLQKENIIDESGMPKERFSAEFPKEGPSILRIQQVVRGDSAAYFCASSPPGTSGSTGELFFGEGSRLTVL.

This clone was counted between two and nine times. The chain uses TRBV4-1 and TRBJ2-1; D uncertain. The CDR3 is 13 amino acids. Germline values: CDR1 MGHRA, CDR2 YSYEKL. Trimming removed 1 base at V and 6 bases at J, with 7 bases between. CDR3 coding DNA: TGCGCCAGCAGCCAAGGCCCCGGCAATGAGCAGTTCTTC. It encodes CASSQGPGNEQFF.

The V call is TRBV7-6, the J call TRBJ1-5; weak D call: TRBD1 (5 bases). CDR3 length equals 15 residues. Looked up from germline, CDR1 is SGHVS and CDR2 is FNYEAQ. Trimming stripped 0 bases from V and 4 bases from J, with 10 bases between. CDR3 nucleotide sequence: TGTGCCAGCAGCTTAGCGTCAGGGATGAATCAGCCCCAGCATTTT. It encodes CASSLASGMNQPQHF.

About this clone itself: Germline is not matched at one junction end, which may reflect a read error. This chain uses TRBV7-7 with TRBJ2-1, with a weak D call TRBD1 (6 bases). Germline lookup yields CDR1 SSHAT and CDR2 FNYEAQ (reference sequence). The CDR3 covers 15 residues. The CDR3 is CASSPDRSSYNEQFF. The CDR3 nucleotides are TGTGCTAGCAGCCCAGACAGGAGCTCCTACAATGAGCAGTTCTTC.

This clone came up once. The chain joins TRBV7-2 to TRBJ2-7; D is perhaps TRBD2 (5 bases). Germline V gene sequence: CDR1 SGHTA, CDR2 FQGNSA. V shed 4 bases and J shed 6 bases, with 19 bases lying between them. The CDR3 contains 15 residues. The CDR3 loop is CASSSLRVLSSEQYF. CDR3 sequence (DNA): TGTGCCAGCAGCTCCCTGCGGGTCCTGTCTTCCGAGCAGTACTTC. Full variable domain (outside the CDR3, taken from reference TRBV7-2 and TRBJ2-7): GAGVSQSPSNKVTEKGKDVELRCDPISGHTALYWYRQSLGQGLEFLIYFQGNSAPDKSGLPSDRFSAERTGGSVSTLTIQRTQQEDSAVYLCASSSLRVLSSEQYFGPGTRLTVT.

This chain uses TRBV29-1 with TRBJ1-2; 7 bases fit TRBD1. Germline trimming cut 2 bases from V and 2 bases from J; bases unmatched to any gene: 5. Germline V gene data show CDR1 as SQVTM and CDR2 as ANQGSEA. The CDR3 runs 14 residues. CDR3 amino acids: CSVEKGQENYGYTF. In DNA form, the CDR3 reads TGCAGCGTTGAAAAAGGACAGGAAAACTATGGCTACACCTTC.

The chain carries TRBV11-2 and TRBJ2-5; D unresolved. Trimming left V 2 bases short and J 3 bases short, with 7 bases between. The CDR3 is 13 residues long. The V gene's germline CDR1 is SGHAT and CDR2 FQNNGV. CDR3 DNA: TGTGCCAGCAGCTTATCTTTAAAAGAGACCCAGTACTTC. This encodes CASSLSLKETQYF. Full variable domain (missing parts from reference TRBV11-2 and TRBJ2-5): EAGVAQSPRYKIIEKRQSVAFWCNPISGHATLYWYQQILGQGPKLLIQFQNNGVVDDSQLPKDRFSAERLKGVDSTLKIQPAKLEDSAVYLCASSLSLKETQYFGPGTRLLVL.

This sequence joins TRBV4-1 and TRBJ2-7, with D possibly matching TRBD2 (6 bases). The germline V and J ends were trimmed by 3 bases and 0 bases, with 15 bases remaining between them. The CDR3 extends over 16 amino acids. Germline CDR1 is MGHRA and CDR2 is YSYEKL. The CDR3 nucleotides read TGCGCCAGCAGCCAGACTAGAGCAACCTCCTCCTACGAGCAGTACTTC. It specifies CASSQTRATSSYEQYF.

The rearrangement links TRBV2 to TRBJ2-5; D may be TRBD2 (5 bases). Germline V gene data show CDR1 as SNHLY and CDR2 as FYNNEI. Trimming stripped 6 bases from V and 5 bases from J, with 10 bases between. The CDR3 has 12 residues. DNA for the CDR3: TGTGCCAGCAGGGGAGACGAGGAGACCCAGTACTTC. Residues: CASRGDEETQYF.

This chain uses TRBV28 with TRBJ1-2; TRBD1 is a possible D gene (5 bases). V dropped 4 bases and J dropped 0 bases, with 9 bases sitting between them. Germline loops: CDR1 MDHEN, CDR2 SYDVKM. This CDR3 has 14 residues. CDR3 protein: CASSWGGTNYGYTF. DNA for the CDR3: TGTGCCAGCAGTTGGGGCGGGACTAACTATGGCTACACCTTC.

The CDR3 nucleotides read TGTGCCAGCACCTCTTTAGGTTTTCCGACAGGCCTAAATGAAAAACTGTTTTTT. Amino acid sequence: CASTSLGFPTGLNEKLFF. The V and J genes are TRBV28 and TRBJ1-4, with a tentative D call TRBD1 (6 bases). CDR1 MDHEN and CDR2 SYDVKM come from the germline V gene. The CDR3 extends over 18 amino acids. V dropped 7 bases and J dropped 5 bases, with 26 bases sitting between them.

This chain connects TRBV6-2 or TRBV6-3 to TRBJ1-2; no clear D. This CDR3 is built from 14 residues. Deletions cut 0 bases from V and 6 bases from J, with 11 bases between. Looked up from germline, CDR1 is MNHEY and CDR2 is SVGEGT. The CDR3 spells CASSYSVSEDGYTF. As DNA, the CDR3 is TGTGCCAGCAGTTACTCGGTATCCGAGGATGGCTACACCTTC.

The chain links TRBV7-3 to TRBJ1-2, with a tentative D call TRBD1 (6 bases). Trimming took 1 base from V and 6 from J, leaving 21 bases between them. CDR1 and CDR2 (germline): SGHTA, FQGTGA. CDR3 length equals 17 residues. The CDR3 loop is CASSLNPPGGAQDGYTF. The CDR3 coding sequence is TGTGCCAGCAGCTTAAATCCCCCCGGGGGGGCGCAGGATGGCTACACCTTC.

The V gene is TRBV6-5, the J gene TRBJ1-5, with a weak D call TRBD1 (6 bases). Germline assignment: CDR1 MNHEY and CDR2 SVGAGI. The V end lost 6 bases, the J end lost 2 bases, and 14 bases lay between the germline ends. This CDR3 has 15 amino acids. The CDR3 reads CASRNRASGNQPQHF. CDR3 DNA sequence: TGTGCCAGCAGGAACAGGGCTTCTGGCAATCAGCCCCAGCATTTT.

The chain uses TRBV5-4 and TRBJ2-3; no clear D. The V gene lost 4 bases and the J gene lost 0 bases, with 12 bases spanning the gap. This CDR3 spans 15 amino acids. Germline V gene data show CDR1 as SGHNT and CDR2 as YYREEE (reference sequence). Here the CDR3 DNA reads TGTGCCAGCAGCAAAAAGTCGACTAGCACAGATACGCAGTATTTT. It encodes CASSKKSTSTDTQYF.

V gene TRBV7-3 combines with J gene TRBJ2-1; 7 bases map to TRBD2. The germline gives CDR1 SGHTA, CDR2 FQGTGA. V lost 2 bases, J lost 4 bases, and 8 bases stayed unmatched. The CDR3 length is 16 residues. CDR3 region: CASSLGLGQNYNEQFF. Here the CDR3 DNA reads TGTGCCAGCAGCTTAGGACTAGGCCAGAATTACAATGAGCAGTTCTTC.

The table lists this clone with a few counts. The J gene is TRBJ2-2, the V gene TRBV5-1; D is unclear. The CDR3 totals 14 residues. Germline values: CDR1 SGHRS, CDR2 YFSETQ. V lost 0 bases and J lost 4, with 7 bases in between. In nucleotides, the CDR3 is TGCGCCAGCAGCTTGGAAGTCAGCACCGGGGAGCTGTTTTTT. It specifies CASSLEVSTGELFF.

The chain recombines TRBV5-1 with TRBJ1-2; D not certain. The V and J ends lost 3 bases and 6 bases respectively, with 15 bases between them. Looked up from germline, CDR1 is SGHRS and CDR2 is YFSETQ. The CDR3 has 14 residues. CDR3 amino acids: CASSSLEGLDGYTF. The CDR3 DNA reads TGCGCCAGCAGCTCCCTGGAGGGTCTTGATGGCTACACCTTC.

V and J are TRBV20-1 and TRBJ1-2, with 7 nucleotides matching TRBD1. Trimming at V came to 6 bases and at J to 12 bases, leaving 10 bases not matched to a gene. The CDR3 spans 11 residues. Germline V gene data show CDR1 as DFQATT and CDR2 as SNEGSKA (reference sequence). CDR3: CSAAFGQVHTF. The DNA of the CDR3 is TGCAGTGCCGCCTTTGGACAGGTTCACACCTTC.

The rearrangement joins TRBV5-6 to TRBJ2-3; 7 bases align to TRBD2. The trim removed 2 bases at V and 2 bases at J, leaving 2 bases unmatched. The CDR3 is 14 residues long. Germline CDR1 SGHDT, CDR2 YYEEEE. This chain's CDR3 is CASSLAGLTDTQYF. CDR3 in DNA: TGTGCCAGCAGCTTAGCGGGGCTCACAGATACGCAGTATTTT.

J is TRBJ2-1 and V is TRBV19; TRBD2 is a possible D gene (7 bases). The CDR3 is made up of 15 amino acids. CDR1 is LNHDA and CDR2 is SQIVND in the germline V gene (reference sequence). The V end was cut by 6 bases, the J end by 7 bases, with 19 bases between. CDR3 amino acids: CASRLRGGRGNEQFF. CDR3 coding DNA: TGTGCCAGTAGACTTAGGGGGGGACGAGGTAATGAGCAGTTCTTC.

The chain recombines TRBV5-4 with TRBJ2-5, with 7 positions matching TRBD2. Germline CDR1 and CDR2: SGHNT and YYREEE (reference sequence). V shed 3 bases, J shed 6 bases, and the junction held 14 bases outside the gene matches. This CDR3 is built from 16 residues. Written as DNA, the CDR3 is TGTGCCAGCAGCTCGTATGGTGCGGGAGATGCGAAGACCCAGTACTTC. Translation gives CASSSYGAGDAKTQYF.

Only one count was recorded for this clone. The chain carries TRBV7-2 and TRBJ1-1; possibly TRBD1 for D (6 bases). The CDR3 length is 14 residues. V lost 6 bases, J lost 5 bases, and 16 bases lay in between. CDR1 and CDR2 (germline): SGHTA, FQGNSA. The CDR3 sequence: CASRPTGLFTEAFF. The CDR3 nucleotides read TGTGCCAGCAGACCTACAGGGTTGTTTACTGAAGCTTTCTTT.

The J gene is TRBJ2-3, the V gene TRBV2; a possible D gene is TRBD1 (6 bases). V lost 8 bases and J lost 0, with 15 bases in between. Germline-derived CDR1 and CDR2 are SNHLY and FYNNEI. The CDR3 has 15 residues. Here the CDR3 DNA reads TGTGCCAGCTTTACCGGACAGTCCAGCACAGATACGCAGTATTTT. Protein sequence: CASFTGQSSTDTQYF.

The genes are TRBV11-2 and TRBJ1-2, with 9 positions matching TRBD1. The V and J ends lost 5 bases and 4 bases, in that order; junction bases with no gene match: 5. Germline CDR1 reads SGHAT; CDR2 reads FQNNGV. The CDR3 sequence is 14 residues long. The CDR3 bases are TGTGCCAGCAGCCCACAGGGGGCGGGCTATGGCTACACCTTC. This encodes CASSPQGAGYGYTF.

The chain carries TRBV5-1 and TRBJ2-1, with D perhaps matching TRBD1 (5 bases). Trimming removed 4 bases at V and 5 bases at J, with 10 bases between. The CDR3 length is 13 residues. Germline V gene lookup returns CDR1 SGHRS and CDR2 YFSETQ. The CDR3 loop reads CASSEEGDNEQFF. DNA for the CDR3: TGCGCCAGCAGCGAAGAAGGGGACAATGAGCAGTTCTTC. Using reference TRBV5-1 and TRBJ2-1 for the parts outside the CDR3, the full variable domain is KAGVTQTPRYLIKTRGQQVTLSCSPISGHRSVSWYQQTPGQGLQFLFEYFSETQRNKGNFPGRFSGRQFSNSRSEMNVSTLELGDSALYLCASSEEGDNEQFFGPGTRLTVL.

CDR3 amino acids: CASSLQAGGITGELFF. In DNA, the CDR3 is TGTGCCAGCAGCTTACAGGCGGGGGGAATCACCGGGGAGCTGTTTTTT. The rearrangement links TRBV7-6 to TRBJ2-2; 8 positions agree with TRBD2. The CDR3 is 16 residues long. Germline V CDR1 and CDR2: SGHVS, FNYEAQ. Unmatched junction bases numbered 6, after V lost 2 bases and J lost 4 bases.